Listed below are T cell receptor beta chains from one sample, sequenced in a study of cytomegalovirus exposure and HLA in healthy donors. Using immunoSEQ multiplex PCR, the repertoire was profiled, and TCRdb retains in-frame clones only, with some absent. The top ten hold about 16% of the sample, which has tens of thousands of clones, roughly two thirds seen once. Sequences were obtained from PBMCs. The receptors here all came from a woman in her thirties or forties in good health and CMV-seropositive. The conserved cysteine and the conserved F or W are not part of the CDR3 here. Fields, in order: V gene, J gene, CDR3 protein.

TRBV5-1	TRBJ2-2	ASASGGLAGLNTGELF
TRBV9	TRBJ2-6	ASSRTGGTSGANVLT
TRBV5-1	TRBJ2-1	ASSAGTMAYNEQF
TRBV9	TRBJ2-1	ASSVAGGDGNEQF
TRBV19	TRBJ1-2	ASSIWQNGYT
TRBV5-1	TRBJ1-6	ASSLEPLSRALH
TRBV25-1	TRBJ2-2	ASSDSSGYTGELF
TRBV2	TRBJ2-5	ASTPLTSGGQETQY
TRBV19	TRBJ2-7	ASSILVSGSFYEQY
TRBV19	TRBJ2-6	ASSRRGQATAGANVLT
TRBV4-1	TRBJ2-5	ASSQDGAAETQY
TRBV4-1	TRBJ1-2	ASSHPVGQFFGYT
TRBV19	TRBJ2-7	ASSMEGKDEQY
TRBV18	TRBJ2-3	ASSPSFGGTDTQY
TRBV27	TRBJ2-1	ASRVLGAGDYYNEQF
TRBV4-3	TRBJ2-5	ASSPLEGEETQY
TRBV25-1	TRBJ1-4	ASSGRTGTNEKLF
TRBV27	TRBJ1-2	ASKLEAAGGDGYT
TRBV5-1	TRBJ2-7	ASSLDSDRESYEQY
TRBV6-1	TRBJ1-5	ASSQVDNQPQH
TRBV29-1	TRBJ2-3	SVQGRIHTDTQY
TRBV7-6	TRBJ2-5	ASSLGAGGETQY
TRBV2	TRBJ2-7	ASSFIYEQY
TRBV19	TRBJ1-1	ASSTIQGEAF
TRBV7-2	TRBJ1-5	ASSPGQSDQPQH
TRBV11-2	TRBJ1-4	ASSLNRGNEKLF
TRBV30	TRBJ2-7	AWSPAGGIYEQY
TRBV5-5	TRBJ2-5	ASSWIQGKGETQY
TRBV30	TRBJ1-2	AWELDRGHHYGYT
TRBV5-4	TRBJ2-6	ASRPTGAGANVLT
TRBV28	TRBJ1-5	ASSYSGQIQQPQH
TRBV7-8	TRBJ1-4	ASSLARDREGEKLF
TRBV5-6	TRBJ1-1	ASSFLRRRGGDDTEAF
TRBV29-1	TRBJ1-2	SVLPQQTILYGYT
TRBV25-1	TRBJ1-1	ASCVRGITEAF
TRBV4-1	TRBJ2-7	ASSPLLREGEQY
TRBV2	TRBJ2-1	ASSYPRTSLYNEQF
TRBV10-3	TRBJ2-7	AISGGRGVEQY
TRBV19	TRBJ2-3	ASKTREVWDTQY
TRBV9	TRBJ2-2	ASSVGQGVTGELF
TRBV27	TRBJ1-2	ASSLSVDTTSNYGYT
TRBV7-2	TRBJ2-3	ASSALGLAGVLDTQY
TRBV7-9	TRBJ1-2	ASSETGVQIGYT
TRBV30	TRBJ2-1	AWSVLRAGDLSYNEQF
TRBV29-1	TRBJ1-5	SVGIGHRGQNQPQH
TRBV29-1	TRBJ2-2	SVVSGSMNTGELF
TRBV19	TRBJ2-1	ATRTTGGPYNEQF
TRBV5-1	TRBJ1-6	ASSLETGRTPLH
TRBV27	TRBJ1-6	ASSLKGLHNSPLH
TRBV9	TRBJ1-2	ASSLGQGRGGYT
TRBV5-6	TRBJ2-7	ASSSFDRPYEQY
TRBV19	TRBJ1-4	ASSIKPGVREKLF
TRBV28	TRBJ2-5	ASSLLSTTQY
TRBV6-1	TRBJ1-1	ASSGQVNTEAF
TRBV18	TRBJ1-1	ASSPLPGRGQPNYNTEAF
TRBV6-1	TRBJ1-1	ASSRSLNTEAF
TRBV7-7	TRBJ2-2	ASRPTVSTGELF
TRBV7-9	TRBJ2-7	ASSLALRSYEQY
TRBV29-1	TRBJ1-1	SVEVRVNTEAF